This T cell receptor beta chain came from a study of response to subunit inactivated influenza vaccine. Findings and limits, study-wide: Each seasonal influenza vaccination, the authors suggested, recruits few new T cells.

Via MiXCR, TCRdb re-called the RT-PCR reads, giving one row per CDR3 protein. The table lists hundreds of thousands of distinct CDR3 sequences, about 15% of them singletons, with approximately 10% in the top ten. This CDR3 spans 14 amino acids. The germline gives CDR1 MDHEN, CDR2 SYDVKM. V lost 7 bases and J lost 6; bases outside the gene matches: 3. For this clonotype: Its antigen is as yet unknown.

The chain has TRBV28 and TRBJ2-1; 13 bases match TRBD2. The receptor comes from a man between 45 and 60 years old who received an inactivated influenza vaccine. The starting material was PBMCs from blood, obtained 12 days after vaccination. DNA of the CDR3: TGTGCCAGCAATGGACTAGCGGGAGTCAATGAGCAGTTCTTC. Its protein is CASNGLAGVNEQFF.